The present entry profiles one T cell receptor (beta chain) with its context. Sequencing used immunoSEQ multiplex PCR; TCRdb keeps in-frame clones, though not all of them. The sample records approximately 85,000 clones, around nine tenths being singletons. The data derive from a study of blood T cell repertoires in COVID-19. Study context: There were acute and convalescent COVID-19 samples, and they came from the United States, Italy and Spain.

This CDR3 is built from 15 residues. Germline V gives CDR1 SGDLS, CDR2 YYNGEE. With 6 bases clipped from V and 7 bases from J, the junction kept 8 bases outside the gene matches. The chain joins TRBV9 to TRBJ1-6; TRBD1 aligns across 9 bases. This clonotype was sampled from a man over 45 with acute or convalescent COVID-19. The specimen was peripheral blood. The CDR3 bases are TGTGCCAGCACCATGGGAGACAGGGGGAATTCACCCCTCCACTTT. Protein product: CASTMGDRGNSPLHF.